This TCR beta chain is drawn from a study of blood T cell repertoires in COVID-19 (dated by TCRdb to the early 2020s). Regarding the study in general: Collaborator samples came from the United States, Italy and Spain and covered acute and convalescent phases of COVID-19. The repertoires were released in a freely available public database meant as a resource for research on the immune response to SARS-CoV-2. The sample metadata nearly always contained a de-identified subject ID, COVID-19 status, age in years and sex. The samples were drawn from the first 160 participants of the ongoing ImmuneRACE study and from over a thousand subjects provided by 6 global collaborators. The dataset comprised deeply sampled blood TCRbeta repertoires from subjects exposed to, actively infected with, or recovered from COVID-19. The material from the prospective study consisted of cDNA or gDNA derived from T cells, B-cell-depleted T cells, or PBMCs. HLA class I and class II types, where available, came from metadata supplied by the sample provider rather than from assay-based typing. Results the study describes overall, beyond this receptor: The quantity of clinical and demographic metadata differed by source and by participant and was supplied without curation.

Measured from the cysteine to the phenylalanine, the CDR3 is 15 residues long. The only DNA kept is the CDR3, 45 bases in frame from the first base. Germline trimming: 4 bases from V, 2 bases from J; junction bases outside gene matches: 2. CDR1 KGHSH and CDR2 LQKENI were looked up in the germline V gene. TCRbeta CDR3 regions were amplified from genomic DNA by means of the immunoSEQ Assay, a bias-controlled multiplex PCR. The authors' pipeline ran thus. The number of nucleated cells in each sample was estimated by amplification of reference gene primers within the assay. Sequence reads were collapsed and filtered to measure the absolute abundance of every unique TCRbeta CDR3 rearrangement. Productive Simpson clonality was computed per sample as the square root of Simpson's diversity index over productive rearrangements. TCRdb limited this immuneACCESS table to in-frame rearrangements with V and J called. A share of clones is missing; checked studies link under half to unresolved V genes, and the rest is unexplained. The D gene and trimming were derived from the DNA, and the V and J assignments and clone size from that table. The sample has 55,000 to 65,000 clones on record, roughly 87% of them singletons. About 9.5% of the sample belongs to the ten largest clones.

The collaborating institutions used their own protocols to collect whole blood in K2EDTA tubes. Collaborator samples were shipped for TCRbeta analysis as frozen whole blood, isolated PBMCs, or DNA extracted from either sample type. A word on this clone: Its antigen has not been determined. Within one base of it there is no much larger clone, and no base qualities were kept.

Recombination linked TRBV18 to TRBJ1-5, with TRBD1 identical over 10 junction bases. Sequencing used peripheral blood. This sequence was found in a human donor with acute or convalescent COVID-19. The donor label of this sample is uncertain. The nucleotide sequence is TGTGCCAGCTCACTAGGGACAGGGGGCAATCAGCCCCAGCATTTT. Translated, it reads CASSLGTGGNQPQHF.